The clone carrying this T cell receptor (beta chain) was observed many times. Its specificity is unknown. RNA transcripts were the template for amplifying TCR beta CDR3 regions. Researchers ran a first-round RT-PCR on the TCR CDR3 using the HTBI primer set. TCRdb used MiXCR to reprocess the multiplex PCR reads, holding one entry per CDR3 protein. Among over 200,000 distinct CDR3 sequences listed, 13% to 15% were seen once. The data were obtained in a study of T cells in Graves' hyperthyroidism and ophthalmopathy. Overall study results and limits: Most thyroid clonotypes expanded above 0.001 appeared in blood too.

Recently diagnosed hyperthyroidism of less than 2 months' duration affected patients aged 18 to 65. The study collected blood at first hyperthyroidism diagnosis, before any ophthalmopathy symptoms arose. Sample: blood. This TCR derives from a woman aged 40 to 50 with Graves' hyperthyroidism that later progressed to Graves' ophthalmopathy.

The CDR3 protein is CAIRSGQNYNEQFF. As DNA, the CDR3 is TGTGCCATCAGGTCGGGACAGAATTACAATGAGCAGTTCTTC. The chain employs TRBV10-3 and TRBJ2-1; TRBD1 agrees at 7 bases. Trimming at V came to 6 bases and at J to 4 bases, leaving 6 bases not matched to a gene. Germline CDR1 and CDR2: ENHRY and SYGVKD. This CDR3 contains 14 residues.